This TCR beta chain was recorded in a study of T cells in Graves' hyperthyroidism and ophthalmopathy. V lost 10 bases, J lost 3 bases, and 16 bases lay in between. The CDR3 has 13 residues. RNA transcripts gave rise to amplified TCR beta CDR3 regions. A set of HTBI primers served as the primers for a first-round RT-PCR of the TCR CDR3. TCRdb passed the multiplex PCR reads through MiXCR, listing each CDR3 protein once. The repertoire holds 750,000 to 950,000 distinct CDR3 sequences, with over 35% as singletons. The receptor was isolated from a man aged 18 to 29 with Graves' hyperthyroidism. The chain is built from TRBV12-3 or TRBV12-4 and TRBJ2-7; D gene ambiguous. The sequenced sample consisted of blood. This chain's CDR3 is CATSRGQDYEQYF. CDR3 bases: TGTGCCACCTCTAGAGGCCAGGACTACGAGCAGTACTTC.